This TCR beta chain is drawn from a study of OX40 agonist ivuxolimab in advanced cancers. V was trimmed by 4 bases and J by 0 bases, leaving 9 bases between them. The CDR3 is 14 amino acids. From germline, CDR1 is LNHDA and CDR2 SQIVND (reference sequence). The protocol was immunoSEQ multiplex PCR, while the TCRdb copy is restricted to in-frame clones and leaves out a portion. Here the sample spans some 64,000 clones, around nine tenths being singletons. The source was CD4+ or CD8+ T cells sorted from blood, collected in a trial of the OX40 agonist ivuxolimab. The receptor comes from an adult with an advanced solid tumor such as melanoma, head and neck, liver or kidney cancer. The genes are TRBV19 and TRBJ2-5; possibly TRBD1 for D (6 bases). The CDR3 DNA reads TGTGCCAGTAGTACAACAGGGTACCAAGAGACCCAGTACTTC. Residues: CASSTTGYQETQYF.